A single sample is the source of the 8 T cell receptor beta chains below, sequenced in a study of blood T cell repertoires in COVID-19 (dated by TCRdb to 2020 to 2021). Libraries were made using the immunoSEQ multiplex PCR assay. TCRdb limited this immuneACCESS table to in-frame rearrangements with V and J called. A share of clones is missing; checked studies link under half to unresolved V genes, and the rest is unexplained. In all, the sample holds hundreds of thousands of clones, and 80% to 90% of those were seen once. The leading ten clones occupy 15% to 19% of the sample. The source material was PBMCs or T cells enriched from blood (not recorded which). The receptor set was obtained from a man between 18 and 29 years old who had recovered from COVID-19.

This clone came up a few times. The chain recombines TRBV2 with TRBJ1-5, with TRBD1 as a possible D gene (5 bases). Trimming pared 10 bases from V and 7 bases from J, leaving 17 bases between. The CDR3 has 13 residues. In germline, CDR1 is SNHLY, CDR2 FYNNEI. CDR3 coding DNA: TGTGCCACCACTGGGGGGAAGGCGCAGCCCCAGCATTTT. Protein sequence: CATTGGKAQPQHF.

This clone was recorded only once. The chain combines TRBV3-1 (or the pseudogene TRBV3-2) with TRBJ1-2; 7 bases map to TRBD1. V shed 1 base and J 6 bases; nucleotides not matched to a gene: 8. This CDR3 has 15 amino acids. In germline, CDR1 is LGHDT, CDR2 YNNKEL (reference sequence). DNA for the CDR3: TGTGCCAGCAGCCAAGTAGCCCGGACAGGCAATGGCTACACCTTC. As protein: CASSQVARTGNGYTF.

This clone has a single count. This same CDR3 is encoded by further DNA sequences in the sample. This chain links TRBV7-9 with TRBJ1-1; D may be TRBD1 (5 bases). The CDR3 is 13 amino acids. CDR1 and CDR2 (germline): SEHNR, FQNEAQ (reference sequence). V lost 2 bases to trimming and J lost 2 bases, with 6 bases between them. DNA of the CDR3: TGTGCCAGCAGCTTACAGGGAAACACTGAAGCTTTCTTT. Its translation is CASSLQGNTEAFF. Full variable domain (rest looked up from reference TRBV7-9 and TRBJ1-1): DTGVSQNPRHKITKRGQNVTFRCDPISEHNRLYWYRQTLGQGPEFLTYFQNEAQLEKSRLLSDRFSAERPKGSFSTLEIQRTEQGDSAMYLCASSLQGNTEAFFGQGTRLTVV.

J is TRBJ1-2 and V is TRBV25-1; D remains ambiguous. The CDR3 loop spans 13 amino acids. CDR1 and CDR2 from the germline V gene are MGHDK and SYGVNS. Trimming took off 4 bases at V and 6 bases at J, with 12 bases between the two ends. CDR3 residues: CASSAGNNHGYTF. The CDR3 DNA reads TGTGCCAGCAGTGCGGGAAACAACCATGGCTACACCTTC.

The chain combines TRBV19 with TRBJ2-1, with 8 bases matching TRBD1. The CDR3 sequence is 15 residues long. V shed 5 bases, J shed 0 bases, and the junction held 3 bases outside the gene matches. Looked up from germline, CDR1 is LNHDA and CDR2 is SQIVND (reference sequence). The CDR3 nucleotides read TGTGCCAGTAGTCCCGACAGGGGCTCCTACAATGAGCAGTTCTTC. Protein: CASSPDRGSYNEQFF.

J is TRBJ1-6 and V is TRBV7-2; no reliable D call. Germline CDR1 and CDR2: SGHTA and FQGNSA. V was cut by 5 bases and J by 10 bases, with 12 bases left in between. There are 13 residues in the CDR3. The chain's CDR3 is CASSPMGRSPLHF. CDR3 nucleotides: TGTGCCAGCAGCCCCATGGGGAGGTCACCCCTCCACTTT.

This rearrangement joins TRBV7-2 to TRBJ2-5; 13 positions agree with TRBD2. The germline CDR1 and CDR2 sequences are SGHTA and FQGNSA. J gave up 7 bases and V 1 base, and 9 bases lay outside the gene matches. This CDR3 comprises 17 residues. The CDR3 sequence: CASSLGLLAGGTRTQYF. DNA for the CDR3: TGTGCCAGCAGCTTAGGTCTACTAGCGGGAGGGACTAGGACCCAGTACTTC.

This clone showed up just a few times. This chain links TRBV27 with TRBJ1-5; 7 bases fit TRBD1. The germline V gene has CDR1 MNHEY and CDR2 SMNVEV (reference sequence). With V trimmed by 3 bases and J by 4 bases, 6 bases remained unmatched. The CDR3 extends over 15 amino acids. The CDR3 sequence: CASSFLGGGNQPQHF. The CDR3 coding sequence is TGTGCCAGCAGTTTTTTAGGGGGCGGGAATCAGCCCCAGCATTTT.